The clone carrying this T cell receptor (beta chain) has a count of ten or more. Its antigen is unknown. The record originates from a study of regulatory T cells in long-lasting Graves disease. Study summary: The term persistent Graves' disease signified upward of 5 years on antithyroid drugs with positive TSH receptor antibodies.

The CDR3 is 18 amino acids. After removal of 5 bases from V and 1 base from J, the junction contained 11 bases not matched to a gene. The germline V gene has CDR1 LNHDA and CDR2 SQIVND (reference sequence). The TCR beta library used iRepertoire HTBI primers with Arm-PCR amplification of CDR3. Original data processing: The study identified 55 to 80 TRBV and 14 to 15 TRBJ segments across samples. MiXCR, applied by TCRdb to the multiplex PCR reads, yields one record per CDR3 protein. None of the V and J calls come from the authors' own analysis; TCRdb made them. The table has around 340,000 distinct CDR3 sequences, about 20% seen once. Whole-study findings and limits: Preferential use of TRBV28, TRBJ1-2 and TRBJ2-5 was seen in persistent disease. Persistent patients shared more public clonotypes (approximately 2,700) than newly diagnosed patients (approximately 1,000).

Time point: persistent/refractory GD, antithyroid drugs over 5 years with positive TRAb. PBMC-derived RNA was used for the TCR library. This TCR derives from a female donor with Graves disease. Source: peripheral blood mononuclear cells (PBMCs), taken when the disease was refractory, from a patient treated with antithyroid drugs. The chain combines TRBV19 with TRBJ1-5; 10 bases are a match to TRBD1. DNA of the CDR3: TGTGCCAGTAGTCGGACAGGGGGTAGAGTCGGGAGCAATCAGCCCCAGCATTTT. Protein sequence: CASSRTGGRVGSNQPQHF.